This T cell receptor beta chain came from a study of T cells in Graves' hyperthyroidism and ophthalmopathy. Ophthalmopathy cases met thresholds of Clinical Activity Score at least 3, NOSPECS grade at least 4 and duration under 3 months. Exclusion criteria comprised uncontrolled infection, other autoimmune disease, pregnancy or lactation. It was RNA transcripts that yielded the amplified TCR beta CDR3 regions. During a first-round RT-PCR of the TCR CDR3, the HTBI primer set was used. TCRdb used MiXCR to reprocess the multiplex PCR reads, holding one entry per CDR3 protein. Of hundreds of thousands of distinct CDR3 sequences in the sample, about a sixth are singletons; the top ten hold about 30%. This CDR3 is 15 amino acids long. The trim removed 0 bases at V and 3 bases at J, leaving 3 bases unmatched. Germline loops: CDR1 DFQATT, CDR2 SNEGSKA (reference sequence).

The chain carries TRBV20-1 and TRBJ2-2; 8 positions agree with TRBD2. This clonotype was sampled from a woman aged 18-30 years with Graves' ophthalmopathy. Material for sequencing was blood. CDR3 sequence reads: CSAREAGGYTGELFF. CDR3 DNA sequence: TGCAGTGCTAGAGAGGCGGGAGGATACACCGGGGAGCTGTTTTTT.